This is a list of T cell receptor beta chains from one sample in a study of blood T cells in healthy people across ages. In TCRdb, the 5' RACE reads were re-called with MiXCR into one record per CDR3 protein. Among approximately 730,000 distinct CDR3 sequences listed, 40% to 65% were seen once. Input material: blood. The receptors here all came from a man of 80 years or more in good health. The CDR3 runs from the conserved cysteine through the conserved F or W. Each record gives: D gene, V gene, clone size, J gene, CDR3 length, CDR3 DNA, CDR3 protein. D genes are given only for firm matches. The size field is filled for only some rows; it gives once, few, many or a size class.

D gene: -; V gene: TRBV12-3/TRBV12-4; clone size: -; J gene: TRBJ2-3; CDR3 length: 14; CDR3 DNA: TGTGCCAGCAGTTTTGGCGGGCAGCACAGATACGCGTATTTT; CDR3 protein: CASSFGGQHRYAYF
D gene: TRBD1; V gene: TRBV24-1; clone size: few; J gene: TRBJ2-5; CDR3 length: 12; CDR3 DNA: TGTGCCACTGGGACAGGGACAGAGACCCAGTACTTC; CDR3 protein: CATGTGTETQYF
D gene: -; V gene: TRBV7-2; clone size: -; J gene: TRBJ1-2; CDR3 length: 13; CDR3 DNA: TGTGCCAGCAGCCCGAATCGCGGCTATGGCTACACCTTC; CDR3 protein: CASSPNRGYGYTF
D gene: -; V gene: TRBV6-1; clone size: -; J gene: TRBJ1-2; CDR3 length: 14; CDR3 DNA: TGTGCCAGCAGCTTCGCCGGGACCGCGTATGGCTACACCTTC; CDR3 protein: CASSFAGTAYGYTF
D gene: TRBD1; V gene: TRBV28; clone size: -; J gene: TRBJ1-6; CDR3 length: 15; CDR3 DNA: TGTGCCAGCAGCTCTACCGGGACAGGGAGTTCACCCCTCCACTTT; CDR3 protein: CASSSTGTGSSPLHF
D gene: TRBD1; V gene: TRBV28; clone size: -; J gene: TRBJ2-3; CDR3 length: 18; CDR3 DNA: TGTGCCAGCAACTTACCGGGACAGGGGATAACTAGCACAGATACGCAGTATTTT; CDR3 protein: CASNLPGQGITSTDTQYF
D gene: TRBD1; V gene: TRBV20-1; clone size: -; J gene: TRBJ1-1; CDR3 length: 15; CDR3 DNA: TGCAGTGCTAGAGACAGGGGGCGACTGAACACTGAAGCTTTCTTT; CDR3 protein: CSARDRGRLNTEAFF
D gene: -; V gene: TRBV10-3; clone size: -; J gene: TRBJ1-4; CDR3 length: 14; CDR3 DNA: TGTGCCACCCGAAGCGGTCCCGAAGGGGAAAAACTGTTTTTT; CDR3 protein: CATRSGPEGEKLFF
D gene: TRBD2; V gene: TRBV7-2; clone size: few; J gene: TRBJ2-7; CDR3 length: 17; CDR3 DNA: TGTGCCAGCAGCCTTTACAGTTTTCAGCGGGAGTACTACGAGCAGTACTTC; CDR3 protein: CASSLYSFQREYYEQYF
D gene: -; V gene: TRBV12-3/TRBV12-4; clone size: -; J gene: TRBJ1-4; CDR3 length: 11; CDR3 DNA: TGTGCCAGCGGAGAGGGTGAAAAACTGTTTTTT; CDR3 protein: CASGEGEKLFF
D gene: -; V gene: TRBV6-4; clone size: -; J gene: TRBJ2-3; CDR3 length: 14; CDR3 DNA: TGTGCCAGCAGTGATACAGGGAAACTGAATACGCAGTATTTT; CDR3 protein: CASSDTGKLNTQYF
D gene: -; V gene: TRBV9; clone size: few; J gene: TRBJ2-7; CDR3 length: 14; CDR3 DNA: TGTGCCAGCAGCGTAGGAGAAGGACCCTACGAGCAGTACTTC; CDR3 protein: CASSVGEGPYEQYF
D gene: -; V gene: TRBV20-1; clone size: -; J gene: TRBJ2-5; CDR3 length: 16; CDR3 DNA: TGCAGTGCAAGGCCATATCAGGGGTGGGGTGGAGAGACCCAGTACTTC; CDR3 protein: CSARPYQGWGGETQYF
D gene: -; V gene: TRBV20-1; clone size: -; J gene: TRBJ2-1; CDR3 length: 13; CDR3 DNA: TGCAGTGCTAGCGGGCTTTCCTACAATGAGCAGTTCTTC; CDR3 protein: CSASGLSYNEQFF
D gene: TRBD1; V gene: TRBV12-3/TRBV12-4; clone size: -; J gene: TRBJ1-2; CDR3 length: 14; CDR3 DNA: TGTGCCAGCAGTCCGACAGGGGGCGGGCGTGGCTACACCTTC; CDR3 protein: CASSPTGGGRGYTF
D gene: -; V gene: TRBV7-2; clone size: -; J gene: TRBJ2-5; CDR3 length: 12; CDR3 DNA: TGTGTCAGCAGCTTGTACCAAGAGACCCAGTACTTC; CDR3 protein: CVSSLYQETQYF
D gene: -; V gene: TRBV29-1; clone size: -; J gene: TRBJ2-7; CDR3 length: 12; CDR3 DNA: TGCAGTGCCCTAACAGGGTCCTACGAGCAGTACTTC; CDR3 protein: CSALTGSYEQYF